These 2 T cell receptor beta chains originate from one sample sequenced in a study of blood T cells in healthy people across ages. A second PCR, run for about 6 to 12 cycles, used a sample-barcoded 5' primer plus a J-beta primer mix. Via MiXCR, TCRdb re-called the 5' RACE reads, giving one row per CDR3 protein. The data contain about 1.8 million distinct CDR3 sequences, just under 50% of them singletons. The sequenced sample was blood. These receptors were taken from a woman between 40 and 55 years old in good health.

This clonotype was seen a few times. The CDR3 loop reads CASSLSLEGYTF. Written as DNA, the CDR3 is TGCGCCAGCAGCTTGTCACTAGAAGGCTACACCTTC. This rearrangement joins TRBV5-1 to TRBJ1-2, with D hard to call. The CDR3 is 12 residues long. Germline V gene lookup returns CDR1 SGHRS and CDR2 YFSETQ. Trimming pared 1 base from V and 8 bases from J, leaving 9 bases between.

The chain joins TRBV6-1 to TRBJ2-3, with 7 bases identical to TRBD1. The CDR3 loop spans 15 amino acids. The V and J ends lost 6 bases and 6 bases, in that order; junction bases with no gene match: 12. Germline values: CDR1 MNHNS, CDR2 SASEGT. The CDR3 spells CASSEGAAGSDTQYF. The DNA for the CDR3 is TGTGCCAGCAGCGAGGGGGCGGCCGGCAGTGATACGCAGTATTTT.